The 4 T cell receptor beta chains below all came from one sample that was sequenced in a study of preoperative IRX-2 immunotherapy in early breast cancer. Treatment here: preoperative locoregional IRX-2 cytokine immunotherapy. Sequencing used immunoSEQ multiplex PCR; TCRdb keeps in-frame clones, though not all of them. The table has tens of thousands of clones, roughly four fifths seen once. The sample consisted of lymph node tissue, taken after IRX-2 immunotherapy. The source of these receptors is a human donor with breast cancer.

The chain carries TRBV6-8 and TRBJ1-4, with 8 bases that match TRBD1. With 5 bases clipped from V and 4 bases from J, the junction kept 6 bases outside the gene matches. CDR3 length: 15 amino acids. Germline lookup yields CDR1 MNHGY and CDR2 SAAAGT. The chain's CDR3 is CASSLRQGINEKLFF. CDR3 sequence (DNA): TGTGCCAGCAGTCTCCGACAGGGGATTAATGAAAAACTGTTTTTT.

V is TRBV11-3 and J is TRBJ1-1; 9 bases line up with TRBD1. Trimming cost V 3 bases and J 1 base; bases outside gene matches: 9. The CDR3 consists of 17 residues. The germline gives CDR1 SGHNT, CDR2 YENEEA. CDR3 sequence: CASSLGQGKGPNTEAFF. The CDR3 region has the DNA TGTGCCAGCAGCTTGGGACAGGGAAAGGGACCGAACACTGAAGCTTTCTTT.

The gene calls are TRBV19 and TRBJ1-2; D might be TRBD1 (6 bases). The CDR3 runs 14 residues. Trimming left V 10 bases short and J 6 bases short, with 21 bases between. CDR1 and CDR2 (germline): LNHDA, SQIVND (reference sequence). CDR3 nucleotide sequence: TGTGCCACCTCCTATTTGTCCGGGGGCGATGGCTACACCTTC. Protein product: CATSYLSGGDGYTF.

J is TRBJ2-1 and V is TRBV6-7; 8 nucleotides align to TRBD1. TRBV6-7 counts as an open reading frame of uncertain function. Trimming took 5 bases from V and 9 from J; bases not matched to a gene: 12. The CDR3 is made up of 15 amino acids. The CDR3 nucleotides are TGTGCCAGCAGTGAAGAGTCCAGGGGGCGAGGTGAGCAGTTCTTC. It codes for CASSEESRGRGEQFF.